In this sample, the clone carrying this T cell receptor (beta chain) turned up a few times. Its antigen is unidentified. The sample belongs to a study of cytomegalovirus exposure and HLA in healthy donors. Healthy individuals who donated bone marrow served as the donors. Both 60 Vbeta primers and 13 Jbeta primers went into the PCR. Sequencing was performed with immunoSEQ multiplex PCR; in TCRdb, only in-frame clones are kept and a portion is missing. The repertoire consists of more than 85,000 clones, with about 16% occurring once and the leading ten covering more than 0.8%. Study conclusions and caveats: Reported results showed that the classifier diagnosed cytomegalovirus status with high specificity and sensitivity. In all likelihood, a cluster of highly shared sequence variants was a sequencing artifact.

CDR3 length equals 14 residues. Trimming cost V 8 bases and J 5 bases, with 18 bases left between them. Germline V gives CDR1 MDHEN, CDR2 SYDVKM. The V call is TRBV28, the J call TRBJ2-5; D perhaps matches TRBD1 (5 bases). Material for sequencing was PBMCs. The source is a female donor in good health and CMV-seronegative. The CDR3 region is CASSFSRALETQYF. The CDR3 DNA follows: TGTGCCAGCTCTTTCTCCAGGGCCTTGGAGACCCAGTACTTC.